This T cell receptor beta chain was identified during a study of cytotoxic CD8 clonotypes in ibrutinib-treated CLL. Remarks on this clone: No antigen is known for it.

Generated by immunoSEQ multiplex PCR, the TCRdb table keeps only in-frame clones and is missing some. The repertoire has 40,000 or so clones, roughly three quarters of them found once; the top ten carry approximately 12%. Per germline, CDR1 SGHTS and CDR2 YDEGEE. The CDR3 is made up of 16 amino acids. Trimming shortened V by 2 bases and J by 4 bases, and 17 bases separated the two germline ends. Study-level findings and limits: The study found clonality rose at ibrutinib response, then fell toward baseline at progression.

Sequenced here: PBMCs, sampled after 12 months of ibrutinib treatment. The clonotype originates from a human donor with chronic lymphocytic leukemia. The chain employs TRBV5-8 and TRBJ2-3; D tentatively fits TRBD1 or TRBD2 (5 bases each). The CDR3 DNA sequence: TGTGCCAGCAGCTTAACCGGGGCCGGCGGTGCAGATACGCAGTATTTT. It codes for CASSLTGAGGADTQYF.